This TCR beta chain emerged from a study of cytomegalovirus exposure and HLA in healthy donors. Study at large: From donors who were HLA-typed, an early data release held approximately 80 million unique TCRs. Study conclusions and caveats: High specificity and sensitivity for cytomegalovirus status were reported for the classifier. A missense DCLRE1C variant was associated with V- and J-gene trimming of TCR beta chains in a later analysis, and an independent cohort replicated the association.

Germline V lookup: CDR1 SGDLS, CDR2 YYNGEE. The CDR3 has 14 amino acids. V lost 3 bases and J 6 bases, leaving 12 bases between the germline ends. All donors participated as healthy donors of bone marrow. Comment on this clone: Its antigen is not identified.

The PCR contained 60 Vbeta and 13 Jbeta primers. The assay was immunoSEQ multiplex PCR, and TCRdb's table has in-frame clones only and misses some. The sample includes approximately 91,000 clones, roughly two thirds of them seen just once. The sample comprised PBMCs. The rearrangement links TRBV9 to TRBJ1-4; D is unclear. This TCR derives from a female donor in good health and CMV-seronegative. Here the CDR3 reads CASSDPTTDEKLFF. The DNA of the CDR3 is TGTGCCAGCAGCGACCCGACGACTGATGAAAAACTGTTTTTT.